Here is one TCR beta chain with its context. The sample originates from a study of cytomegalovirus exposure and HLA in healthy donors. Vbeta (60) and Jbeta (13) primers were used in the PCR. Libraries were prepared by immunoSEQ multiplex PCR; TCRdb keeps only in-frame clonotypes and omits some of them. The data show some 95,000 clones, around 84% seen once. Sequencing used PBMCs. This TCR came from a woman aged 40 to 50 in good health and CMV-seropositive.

CDR3 bases: TGCGCCAGCAGCCAAGATGGGACTAGCGGGAGGGACCCGTTCTTC. Translation: CASSQDGTSGRDPFF. V and J are TRBV4-1 and TRBJ2-1; the match to TRBD2 covers 16 bases. CDR1 and CDR2 (germline): MGHRA, YSYEKL. V shed 0 bases and J 15 bases; nucleotides not matched to a gene: 5. The CDR3 sequence is 15 residues long.